Described below is a single T cell receptor beta chain sequence and its context. The target of this receptor is not known. No per-base quality is available; no much larger clone lies one base away. The trial excluded patients who had a history of autoimmune disease or were on systemic immunosuppression. Peripheral blood for TCR sequencing was collected from all dose cohorts at baseline, on cycle 4 day 1, and on cycle 7 day 1. Samples came from an open-label, multicenter, first-in-human phase I dose-escalation trial of ivuxolimab. Adults with locally advanced or metastatic melanoma, renal cell carcinoma, hepatocellular carcinoma or head and neck squamous cell carcinoma were enrolled in the trial. Before TCR sequencing, CD4+ T cells and CD8+ T cells from peripheral blood were sorted into separate populations. The entry originates in a study of OX40 agonist ivuxolimab in advanced cancers. Context from the whole study: Ivuxolimab, which targeted the costimulatory receptor OX40 (CD134), was an agonistic, fully human IgG2 monoclonal antibody. Intravenous ivuxolimab was administered to patients every 2 weeks at six dose levels: 0.01, 0.1, 0.3, 1.5, 3 and 10 mg/kg. Partial responses were achieved by three dose-escalation patients, of whom one had hepatocellular carcinoma and two had cutaneous melanoma. Of the approximately 54 patients in dose escalation, about 19 had hepatocellular carcinoma, some 15 had melanoma, 9 had renal cell carcinoma and 9 had head and neck cancer. The purpose of peripheral TCRbeta sequencing was to test whether ivuxolimab changed TCR sequence diversity and led to clonal T-cell expansion. In the dose-escalation cohort, approximately 82% of patients were male, and the mean age was approximately 60 years with a range of roughly 20 to 79. Prior anti-PD-1, anti-PD-L1 or anti-CTLA-4 therapy was permitted, and checkpoint inhibitors had been received by roughly two fifths of dose-escalation patients. The paper describes the monotherapy dose-escalation part (N of about 54 patients) of the phase I trial of ivuxolimab. Study-level results and caveats: The antigen specificity of the clonally expanded peripheral T cells was not determined. After ivuxolimab, expanded clones were on average more numerous among CD8+ T cells than among CD4+ T cells. Low levels of normalized T-cell clonal expansion were also shown by some nonresponding patients. At doses of 0.1 to 3.0 mg/kg, clonal expansion of both CD4+ and CD8+ blood T cells was observed from baseline to week 6. Partial responders in the 0.1-3.0 mg/kg groups had among the lowest normalized peripheral clonal expansion, especially among CD8+ T cells.

Genomic DNA was isolated from the sorted cells so that the TCRbeta CDR3 region could be sequenced. TCRbeta CDR3 regions were sequenced using the immunoSEQ Assay. The table was pulled from immuneACCESS by TCRdb, which kept in-frame rearrangements only. Such tables lose some clones; where checked, under half of the loss comes from unresolved V genes, and the rest has no known cause. The sample yields approximately 82,000 clones; 83% were counted once. Together, the top ten hold around 0.84% of the sample. This receptor was taken from an adult with an advanced solid tumor such as melanoma, head and neck, liver or kidney cancer. Source: CD4+ or CD8+ T cells sorted from blood, taken in a trial of the OX40 agonist ivuxolimab.

The CDR3 is CASSNPGPMSDTQYF. The DNA sequence is as follows: TGTGCCAGCAGCAACCCGGGCCCCATGTCAGATACGCAGTATTTT. Recombination connected TRBV7-2 to TRBJ2-3; a confident D gene designation cannot be given. Trimming takes 5 bases from V and 4 bases from J, and the germline ends sit 16 bases apart. As encoded in the germline V gene, CDR1 is SGHTA while CDR2 is FQGNSA. The CDR3, from cysteine to phenylalanine, totals 15 residues. Only the CDR3 region is kept as DNA, spanning 45 bases read in frame from base 1.